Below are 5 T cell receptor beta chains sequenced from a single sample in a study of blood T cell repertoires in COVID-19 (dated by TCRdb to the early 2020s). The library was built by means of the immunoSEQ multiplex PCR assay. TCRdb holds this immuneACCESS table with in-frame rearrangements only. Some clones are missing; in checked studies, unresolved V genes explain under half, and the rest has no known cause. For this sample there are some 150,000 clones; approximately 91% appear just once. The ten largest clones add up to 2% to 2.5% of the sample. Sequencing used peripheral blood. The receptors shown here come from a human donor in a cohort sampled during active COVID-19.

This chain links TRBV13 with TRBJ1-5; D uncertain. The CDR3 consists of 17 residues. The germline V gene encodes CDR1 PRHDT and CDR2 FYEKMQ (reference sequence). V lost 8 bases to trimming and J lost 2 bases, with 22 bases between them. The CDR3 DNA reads TGTGCCAGCCGGACTTCGGGCCAAGTGGCAGGCAATCAGCCCCAGCATTTT. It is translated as CASRTSGQVAGNQPQHF.

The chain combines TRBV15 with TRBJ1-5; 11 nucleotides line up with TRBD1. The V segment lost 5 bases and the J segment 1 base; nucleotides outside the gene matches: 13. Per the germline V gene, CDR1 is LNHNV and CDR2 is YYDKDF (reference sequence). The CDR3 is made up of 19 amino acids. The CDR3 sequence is CATSPYMDRGHMSNQPQHF. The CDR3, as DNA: TGTGCCACCAGCCCCTATATGGACAGGGGGCATATGAGCAATCAGCCCCAGCATTTT. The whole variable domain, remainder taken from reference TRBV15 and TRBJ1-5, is DAMVIQNPRYQVTQFGKPVTLSCSQTLNHNVMYWYQQKSSQAPKLLFHYYDKDFNNEADTPDNFQSRRPNTSFCFLDIRSPGLGDTAMYLCATSPYMDRGHMSNQPQHFGDGTRLSIL.

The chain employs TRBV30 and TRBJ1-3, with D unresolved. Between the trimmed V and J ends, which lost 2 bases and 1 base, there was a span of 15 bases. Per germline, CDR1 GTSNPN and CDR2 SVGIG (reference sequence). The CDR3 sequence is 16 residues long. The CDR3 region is CAWSTQHRLSGNTIYF. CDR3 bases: TGTGCCTGGAGTACCCAACACCGTCTTTCTGGAAACACCATATATTTT.

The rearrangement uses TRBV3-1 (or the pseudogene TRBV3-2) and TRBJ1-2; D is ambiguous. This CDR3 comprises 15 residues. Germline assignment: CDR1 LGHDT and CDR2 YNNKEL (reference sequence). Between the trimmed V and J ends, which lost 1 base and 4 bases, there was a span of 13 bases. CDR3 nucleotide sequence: TGTGCCAGCAGCCAAGCCGGGTCTACCTCCTATGGCTACACCTTC. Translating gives CASSQAGSTSYGYTF.

The CDR3 loop reads CASSSTGGLGDTQYF. In nucleotides, the CDR3 is TGTGCCAGCAGTTCAACAGGGGGCTTGGGAGATACGCAGTATTTT. The chain employs TRBV28 and TRBJ2-3, with 9 positions matching TRBD1. Losses at the gene ends were 4 bases for V and 5 bases for J; bases not matched to a gene: 7. This CDR3 comprises 15 residues. Germline CDR1 MDHEN, CDR2 SYDVKM.